The 25 T cell receptor beta chains below all came from one sample that was sequenced in a study of T cells in Graves' hyperthyroidism and ophthalmopathy. RNA transcripts provided the source from which TCR beta CDR3 regions were amplified. Using the HTBI primer set, a first-round RT-PCR was run on the TCR CDR3. TCRdb ran MiXCR on the multiplex PCR reads and lists one entry per CDR3 protein. The table has around 340,000 distinct CDR3 sequences, about a sixth seen once. What was sequenced was blood. These TCRs come from a woman aged 25-40 years with Graves' hyperthyroidism that later progressed to Graves' ophthalmopathy.

This clonotype was seen a few times. The chain joins TRBV4-1 to TRBJ2-2; possible D gene TRBD2, 6 bases. Germline V gene sequence: CDR1 MGHRA, CDR2 YSYEKL. The V gene lost 3 bases and the J gene lost 2 bases, with 13 bases spanning the gap. This CDR3 has 16 residues. CDR3 coding DNA: TGCGCCAGCAGCCAGGAGGGGTACCCAAACACCGGGGAGCTGTTTTTT. Its translation: CASSQEGYPNTGELFF.

The CDR3 spells CSATRLLAYERGAAFF. CDR3 nucleotide sequence: TGCAGTGCTACCCGCTTACTTGCTTATGAGAGGGGGGCAGCTTTCTTT. The chain joins TRBV20-1 to TRBJ1-1; a possible D gene is TRBD1 (6 bases). V lost 4 bases, J lost 10 bases, and 28 bases lay in between. This CDR3 contains 16 residues. Germline assignment: CDR1 DFQATT and CDR2 SNEGSKA (reference sequence).

This clonotype has a handful of counts. V is TRBV20-1 and J is TRBJ2-4; no reliable D call. This CDR3 is 14 amino acids long. Trimming stripped 0 bases from V and 6 bases from J, with 12 bases between. CDR1 and CDR2 from the germline V gene are DFQATT and SNEGSKA (reference sequence). CDR3 in amino acids: CSAREYVSLNIQYF. In DNA form, the CDR3 reads TGCAGTGCTAGAGAGTACGTCAGCTTAAACATTCAGTACTTC.

In its sample, this clonotype was seen a few times. The CDR3 DNA sequence: TGTGCCTGGGCGCCAGCGGGGTACAATGAGCAGTTCTTC. Residues: CAWAPAGYNEQFF. The genes are TRBV30 and TRBJ2-1, with 7 nucleotides matching TRBD2. Germline CDR1 and CDR2: GTSNPN and SVGIG (reference sequence). The trim removed 5 bases at V and 4 bases at J, leaving 5 bases unmatched. The CDR3 covers 13 residues.

This clonotype came up many times. The CDR3 loop is CASSQGQLANYGYTF. The CDR3 DNA sequence: TGCGCCAGCAGCCAAGGACAGTTAGCTAACTATGGCTACACCTTC. This chain links TRBV4-1 with TRBJ1-2; tentatively, D is TRBD1 (5 bases). CDR3 length: 15 residues. The V end lost 1 base, the J end lost 0 bases, and 9 bases lay between the germline ends. Looked up from germline, CDR1 is MGHRA and CDR2 is YSYEKL.

V is TRBV28 and J is TRBJ1-1, with D unclear. Per germline, CDR1 MDHEN and CDR2 SYDVKM. The CDR3 is made up of 14 amino acids. Trimming removed 2 bases at V and 4 bases at J, with 11 bases between. This CDR3 reads CASSLRGFSTEAFF. The DNA for the CDR3 is TGTGCCAGCAGTTTACGGGGATTTAGCACTGAAGCTTTCTTT.

This clonotype was recorded many times. V gene TRBV7-2 combines with J gene TRBJ2-7; a possible D gene is TRBD2 (5 bases). Looked up from germline, CDR1 is SGHTA and CDR2 is FQGNSA. The V gene lost 2 bases and the J gene lost 6 bases, with 20 bases spanning the gap. The length of the CDR3 is 16 residues. The chain's CDR3 is CASSLNVWRPGSEQYF. The CDR3 DNA reads TGTGCCAGCAGCTTAAACGTCTGGCGGCCTGGGAGCGAGCAGTACTTC.

The table lists this clonotype with many counts. The V and J genes are TRBV24-1 and TRBJ2-7; D possibly uses TRBD1 or TRBD2 (6 bases each). Germline CDR1 and CDR2: KGHDR and SFDVKD. V shed 0 bases and J shed 5 bases, with 7 bases lying between them. CDR3 length: 13 amino acids. As DNA, the CDR3 is TGTGCCACCAGTGATTTGAGGGGGGACGAGCAGTACTTC. Its protein product is CATSDLRGDEQYF.

This clonotype was counted at least ten times. The germline gene is not matched at one end of the junction; a read error may be the cause. V and J are TRBV19 and TRBJ2-2, with D possibly being TRBD2 (5 bases). This CDR3 has 14 residues. Per the germline V gene, CDR1 is LNHDA and CDR2 is SQIVND (reference sequence). The CDR3, as DNA: TGTGCCAGTTCGCCAGCGCAGTTCACCGGGGAGCTATTTTTT. Translating gives CASSPAQFTGELFF.

A few counts support this clonotype. This rearrangement joins TRBV7-3 to TRBJ2-1, with D hard to call. Per the germline V gene, CDR1 is SGHTA and CDR2 is FQGTGA. Trimming pared 5 bases from V and 3 bases from J, leaving 11 bases between. The CDR3 loop spans 14 amino acids. The CDR3 sequence is CASSPVGGYNEQFF. The CDR3, as DNA: TGTGCCAGCAGCCCTGTCGGCGGCTACAATGAGCAGTTCTTC. Full variable domain (remainder filled in from reference TRBV7-3 and TRBJ2-1): GAGVSQTPSNKVTEKGKYVELRCDPISGHTALYWYRQSLGQGPEFLIYFQGTGAADDSGLPNDRFFAVRPEGSVSTLKIQRTERGDSAVYLCASSPVGGYNEQFFGPGTRLTVL.

This clonotype has ten or more counts. V usage is TRBV5-1 and J usage is TRBJ2-1; D might be TRBD1 or TRBD2, each matching 5 bases. Germline CDR1 and CDR2: SGHRS and YFSETQ. The CDR3 is made up of 16 amino acids. Trimming removed 0 bases at V and 8 bases at J, with 18 bases between. The CDR3 region is CASSLGGTGKGYEQFF. The CDR3 DNA reads as TGCGCCAGCAGCTTGGGAGGGACGGGTAAGGGCTATGAGCAGTTCTTC.

This clonotype came up many times. The chain links TRBV10-2 to TRBJ2-7; tentative D call: TRBD1 (5 bases). The germline V gene has CDR1 WSHSY and CDR2 SAAADI. V lost 7 bases, J lost 3 bases, and 19 bases lay in between. The CDR3 loop spans 15 amino acids. The CDR3, as DNA: TGCGCCAGCATGCCAGGGTTGACCGACTTCTACGAGCAGTACTTC. Protein: CASMPGLTDFYEQYF.

This clonotype was observed at least ten times. This chain uses TRBV28 with TRBJ1-5; TRBD1 is a possible D gene (5 bases). The V gene lost 3 bases and the J gene lost 6 bases, with 12 bases spanning the gap. CDR1 is MDHEN and CDR2 is SYDVKM in the germline V gene. The CDR3 has 14 amino acids. The CDR3: CASSFLGDGQPQHF. In nucleotides, the CDR3 is TGTGCCAGCAGTTTTCTAGGGGACGGTCAGCCCCAGCATTTT.

The V call is TRBV3-1, the J call TRBJ2-7; D ambiguous. CDR1 LGHDT and CDR2 YNNKEL come from the germline V gene (reference sequence). Trimming took 1 base from V and 5 from J, leaving 12 bases between them. The CDR3 loop spans 14 amino acids. The CDR3 here is CASSQVSVRDEQYF. Written as DNA, the CDR3 is TGTGCCAGCAGCCAAGTCTCGGTACGGGACGAGCAGTACTTC.

At least ten counts were recorded for this clonotype. This chain links TRBV6-1 with TRBJ2-1, with 10 positions matching TRBD2. This CDR3 spans 15 amino acids. CDR1 MNHNS and CDR2 SASEGT come from the germline V gene. The junction had 10 bases not matched to a gene; V was cut back by 6 bases and J by 8 bases. The CDR3 here is CASRPLLAGVDEQFF. CDR3 in DNA: TGTGCCAGCAGACCCCTTCTAGCGGGAGTTGATGAGCAGTTCTTC.

This clonotype was seen at least ten times. V gene TRBV28 combines with J gene TRBJ1-2; D call uncertain. The CDR3 is 12 residues long. Germline V gene sequence: CDR1 MDHEN, CDR2 SYDVKM. V lost 2 bases to trimming and J lost 7 bases, with 8 bases between them. CDR3 DNA sequence: TGTGCCAGCAGTTTACGGACGGCTGGCTACACCTTC. Amino acids: CASSLRTAGYTF.

This clonotype was counted many times. The chain uses TRBV6-1 and TRBJ1-5, with 7 bases matching TRBD1. Germline CDR1 and CDR2: MNHNS and SASEGT. CDR3 length equals 15 residues. V trimming: 9 bases; J trimming: 1 base; junction bases outside the gene matches: 9. Here the CDR3 DNA reads TGTGCCAGTCAAACGACAGGGCTGAGCAATCAGCCCCAGCATTTT. Protein: CASQTTGLSNQPQHF.

This clonotype appeared a few times. The chain joins TRBV6-9 to TRBJ1-1; D gene ambiguous. With 3 bases removed from V and 1 base from J, the gap between germline ends came to 6 bases. Germline CDR1 and CDR2: MNHGY and SVAAGI. This CDR3 has 13 amino acids. CDR3 loop: CASSYDRNTEAFF. The CDR3 DNA reads TGTGCCAGCAGTTACGACCGGAACACTGAAGCTTTCTTT.

This clonotype was observed a few times. The chain joins TRBV7-9 to TRBJ2-7; maybe TRBD1 (6 bases). CDR3 length equals 15 residues. Per the germline V gene, CDR1 is SEHNR and CDR2 is FQNEAQ (reference sequence). V was trimmed by 5 bases and J by 6 bases, leaving 20 bases between them. CDR3 in DNA: TGTGCCAGCAGCGGGTACGGGACATCAGAATCCGAGCAGTACTTC. Translated, it gives CASSGYGTSESEQYF.

This chain links TRBV2 with TRBJ1-6, with 10 bases matching TRBD1. This CDR3 comprises 17 residues. From germline, CDR1 is SNHLY and CDR2 FYNNEI. Trimming at V came to 4 bases and at J to 5 bases, leaving 8 bases not matched to a gene. This CDR3 is CASSGGQGQPHNSPLHF. The DNA of the CDR3 is TGTGCCAGCAGTGGGGGACAGGGGCAGCCTCATAATTCACCCCTCCACTTT.

This clonotype was counted at least ten times. The chain links TRBV6-1 to TRBJ2-1; maybe TRBD1 (6 bases). This CDR3 comprises 14 residues. Germline V lookup: CDR1 MNHNS, CDR2 SASEGT. Trimming pared 10 bases from V and 1 base from J, leaving 14 bases between. In DNA, the CDR3 is TGTGCCACACAGGGATCGACATCCTACAATGAGCAGTTCTTC. Its translation is CATQGSTSYNEQFF.

This clonotype was detected many times. The gene calls are TRBV5-4 and TRBJ2-1, with a tentative D call TRBD2 (6 bases). The germline V and J ends were trimmed by 4 bases and 6 bases, with 17 bases remaining between them. CDR1 is SGHNT and CDR2 is YYREEE in the germline V gene (reference sequence). The CDR3 sequence is 15 residues long. The CDR3 region has the DNA TGTGCCAGCAGCCAGGGAGGTTCTGGAGGCAATGAGCAGTTCTTC. Its translation: CASSQGGSGGNEQFF.

The rearrangement joins TRBV18 to TRBJ2-3, with 13 bases fitting TRBD2. Germline loops: CDR1 KGHSH, CDR2 LQKENI. Germline trimming cut 3 bases from V and 6 bases from J; bases unmatched to any gene: 9. The CDR3 totals 17 residues. This CDR3 is CASSPGLAGFSWDTQYF. Written as DNA, the CDR3 is TGTGCCAGCTCACCGGGACTAGCGGGATTCAGTTGGGATACGCAGTATTTT.

A few counts support this clonotype. The chain combines TRBV19 with TRBJ2-1, with TRBD1 identical over 8 bases. V shed 5 bases and J 1 base; nucleotides not matched to a gene: 10. The CDR3 spans 17 residues. Germline CDR1 and CDR2: LNHDA and SQIVND (reference sequence). Here the CDR3 reads CASSPISGGESYNEQFF. CDR3 nucleotide sequence: TGTGCCAGTAGTCCAATATCAGGGGGCGAGTCCTACAATGAGCAGTTCTTC.

This rearrangement joins TRBV29-1 to TRBJ1-5; TRBD1 agrees at 10 bases. This CDR3 contains 15 residues. The junction had 8 bases not matched to a gene; V was cut back by 5 bases and J by 4 bases. The germline V gene has CDR1 SQVTM and CDR2 ANQGSEA. The CDR3: CSVLVTGGSNQPQHF. The CDR3 DNA reads TGCAGCGTTCTGGTGACAGGGGGCAGTAATCAGCCCCAGCATTTT. The full variable domain, rest sourced from reference TRBV29-1 and TRBJ1-5, is SAVISQKPSRDICQRGTSLTIQCQVDSQVTMMFWYRQQPGQSLTLIATANQGSEATYESGFVIDKFPISRPNLTFSTLTVSNMSPEDSSIYLCSVLVTGGSNQPQHFGDGTRLSIL.